Listed here are 4 T cell receptor beta chains from one sample, sequenced in a study of cytomegalovirus exposure and HLA in healthy donors. The PCR had 60 Vbeta and 13 Jbeta primers. Using immunoSEQ multiplex PCR, the repertoire was profiled, and TCRdb retains in-frame clones only, with some absent. This table holds 120,000 to 150,000 clones, approximately 80% found once. The sample consisted of PBMCs. These receptors were collected from a young man in good health and CMV-seropositive.

The chain is built from TRBV2 and TRBJ2-7; 10 nucleotides align to TRBD1. The germline V gene has CDR1 SNHLY and CDR2 FYNNEI. This CDR3 has 14 amino acids. J was trimmed by 1 base and V by 4 bases; bases with no gene match: 1. CDR3 coding DNA: TGTGCCAGCAGTGTGGGACAGGGGTCCTACGAGCAGTACTTC. Translated, it gives CASSVGQGSYEQYF.

V gene TRBV29-1 combines with J gene TRBJ2-7; TRBD1 matches 9 bases. Losses at the gene ends were 4 bases for V and 6 bases for J; bases not matched to a gene: 10. CDR3 length: 14 amino acids. Germline-derived CDR1 and CDR2 are SQVTM and ANQGSEA. CDR3 in amino acids: CSVVLQDRGFEQYF. The CDR3 DNA is TGCAGCGTTGTCTTACAGGACAGGGGTTTCGAGCAGTACTTC.

The chain joins TRBV7-9 to TRBJ1-4; TRBD1 matches at 9 bases. Germline loops: CDR1 SEHNR, CDR2 FQNEAQ (reference sequence). V dropped 6 bases and J dropped 4; count of bases not matched to a gene: 6. The CDR3 runs to 15 residues. The CDR3 nucleotides read TGTGCCAGCAGTGGGGGACAGGGCCGTAATGAAAAACTGTTTTTT. Its protein is CASSGGQGRNEKLFF.

This chain joins TRBV5-1 and TRBJ2-3, with 9 bases fitting TRBD2. V was pared by 2 bases and J by 2 bases, with 6 bases of the junction left unmatched. The germline V gene encodes CDR1 SGHRS and CDR2 YFSETQ. There are 16 residues in the CDR3. This CDR3 is CASSFIAGAPTDTQYF. CDR3 DNA: TGCGCCAGCAGCTTCATAGCGGGGGCCCCCACAGATACGCAGTATTTT. The entire variable domain, with the rest obtained from reference TRBV5-1 and TRBJ2-3, is as follows: KAGVTQTPRYLIKTRGQQVTLSCSPISGHRSVSWYQQTPGQGLQFLFEYFSETQRNKGNFPGRFSGRQFSNSRSEMNVSTLELGDSALYLCASSFIAGAPTDTQYFGPGTRLTVL.